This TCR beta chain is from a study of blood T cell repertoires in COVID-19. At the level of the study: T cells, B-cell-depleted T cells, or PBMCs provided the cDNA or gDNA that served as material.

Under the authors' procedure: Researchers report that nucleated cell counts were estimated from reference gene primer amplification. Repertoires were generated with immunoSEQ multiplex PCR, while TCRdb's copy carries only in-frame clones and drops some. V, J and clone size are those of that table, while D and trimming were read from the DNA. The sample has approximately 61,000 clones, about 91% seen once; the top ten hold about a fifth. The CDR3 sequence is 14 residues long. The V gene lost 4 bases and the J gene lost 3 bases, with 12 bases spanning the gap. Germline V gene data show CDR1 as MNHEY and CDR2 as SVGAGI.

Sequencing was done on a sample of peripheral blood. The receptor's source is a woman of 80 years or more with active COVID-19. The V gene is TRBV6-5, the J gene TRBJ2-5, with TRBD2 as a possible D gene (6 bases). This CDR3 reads CASSSGRFEETQYF. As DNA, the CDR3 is TGTGCCAGCAGTTCGGGGAGGTTCGAAGAGACCCAGTACTTC.